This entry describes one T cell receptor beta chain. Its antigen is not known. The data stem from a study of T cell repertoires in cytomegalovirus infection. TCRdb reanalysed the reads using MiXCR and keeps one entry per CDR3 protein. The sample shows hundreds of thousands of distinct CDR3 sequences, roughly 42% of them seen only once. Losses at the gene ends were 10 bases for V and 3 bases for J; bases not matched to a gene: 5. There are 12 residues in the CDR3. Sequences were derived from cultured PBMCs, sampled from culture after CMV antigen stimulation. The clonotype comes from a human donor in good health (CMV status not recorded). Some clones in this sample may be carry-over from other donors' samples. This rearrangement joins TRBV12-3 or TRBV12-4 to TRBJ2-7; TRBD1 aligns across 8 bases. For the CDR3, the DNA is TGTGCCACCTCACAGGGGGGCTACGAGCAGTACTTC. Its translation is CATSQGGYEQYF.